What follows are 22 T cell receptor beta chains derived from one specimen sequenced in a study of the immune and genomic landscape of osteosarcoma. Primary, local recurrence and metastasis osteosarcoma tumors were taken after treatment from poor-prognosis patients. Profiled with immunoSEQ multiplex PCR; TCRdb holds only in-frame clones, not every one. The sample has 10,000 or so clones; about two thirds are singletons. Sequenced material: osteosarcoma tumor tissue from the lung. The receptors shown here come from a human donor with osteosarcoma.

This clone was recorded once. The chain has TRBV28 and TRBJ1-2; D not resolved. V was pared by 6 bases and J by 5 bases, with 13 bases between. Germline loops: CDR1 MDHEN, CDR2 SYDVKM. This CDR3 has 13 amino acids. CDR3 DNA: TGTGCCAGCAGCCCCCCTTGGAAGTATGGCTACACCTTC. Its protein product is CASSPPWKYGYTF.

This chain links TRBV2 with TRBJ2-7; TRBD2 matches at 8 bases. The trim removed 6 bases at V and 0 bases at J, leaving 7 bases unmatched. Germline assignment: CDR1 SNHLY and CDR2 FYNNEI. The CDR3 totals 15 residues. As DNA, the CDR3 is TGTGCCAGCAGACTACCTGGGACTAGCTCCTACGAGCAGTACTTC. This sequence encodes CASRLPGTSSYEQYF.

This clone has just a few counts. The rearrangement links TRBV27 to TRBJ1-6; D might be TRBD1 (5 bases). The CDR3 contains 18 residues. Deletions cut 1 base from V and 7 bases from J, with 20 bases between. CDR1 and CDR2 from the germline V gene are MNHEY and SMNVEV (reference sequence). The CDR3 protein is CASSLFGWDWVGNSPLHF. The CDR3 nucleotides read TGTGCCAGCAGTTTATTCGGGTGGGACTGGGTGGGGAATTCACCCCTCCACTTT.

The rearrangement links TRBV10-3 to TRBJ1-5; D is unclear. The CDR3 loop spans 17 amino acids. V was trimmed by 2 bases and J by 0 bases, leaving 14 bases between them. CDR1 and CDR2 (germline): ENHRY, SYGVKD. As DNA, the CDR3 is TGTGCCATCAGTGAGAAGGGCGGTCCGGATAGCAATCAGCCCCAGCATTTT. Translation: CAISEKGGPDSNQPQHF.

CDR3 sequence (DNA): TGTGCCAGCAGTTTATGGGGGGCAGATACGCAGTATTTT. This sequence encodes CASSLWGADTQYF. The rearrangement uses TRBV28 and TRBJ2-3; TRBD1 or TRBD2 may be the D gene (5 bases each). The V end lost 0 bases, the J end lost 4 bases, and 5 bases lay between the germline ends. The CDR3 sequence is 13 residues long. CDR1 is MDHEN, CDR2 SYDVKM, per germline.

This clone has a handful of counts. The rearrangement uses TRBV27 and TRBJ2-3, with D possibly TRBD2 on 6 matching bases. With 8 bases removed from V and 2 bases from J, the gap between germline ends came to 14 bases. The CDR3 sequence is 14 residues long. Germline values: CDR1 MNHEY, CDR2 SMNVEV (reference sequence). The CDR3: CASGEARVTDTQYF. The CDR3 nucleotides read TGTGCCAGCGGGGAGGCCAGGGTCACAGATACGCAGTATTTT.

This clone was recorded only once. This chain joins TRBV27 and TRBJ2-7; 14 nucleotides match TRBD2. Germline trimming cut 3 bases from V and 3 bases from J; bases unmatched to any gene: 7. The germline CDR1 and CDR2 sequences are MNHEY and SMNVEV (reference sequence). This CDR3 contains 17 residues. As DNA, the CDR3 is TGTGCCAGCAGTTTTAACGGACTAGCGGGAGGTTTCTACGAGCAGTACTTC. Amino acids: CASSFNGLAGGFYEQYF.

The chain has TRBV11-1 and TRBJ2-3, with a possible D match to TRBD2 (7 bases). Germline V gene data show CDR1 as SGHAT and CDR2 as FQDESV (reference sequence). V was cut by 5 bases and J by 6 bases, with 9 bases left in between. The CDR3 consists of 12 residues. The CDR3 region is CASSRGGDTQYF. The CDR3, as DNA: TGTGCCAGCAGCCGCGGGGGCGATACGCAGTATTTT.

The chain joins TRBV9 to TRBJ2-3, with TRBD2 matching over 14 bases. Germline lookup yields CDR1 SGDLS and CDR2 YYNGEE. This CDR3 is built from 16 residues. The V gene end was trimmed by 4 bases and the J gene end by 4 bases; junction bases not matched to a gene: 5. CDR3 coding DNA: TGTGCCAGCAGCTCCAGACTAGCGGGAGGGTCAGATACGCAGTATTTT. Amino acid sequence: CASSSRLAGGSDTQYF.

The table lists this clone with a few counts. CDR3 amino acids: CASSSTSGNEQFF. The CDR3 DNA reads TGTGCCAGCAGCTCGACTAGCGGCAATGAGCAGTTCTTC. This rearrangement joins TRBV7-2 to TRBJ2-1; TRBD2 agrees at 9 bases. CDR1 and CDR2 (germline): SGHTA, FQGNSA. V dropped 4 bases and J dropped 6; count of bases not matched to a gene: 1. This CDR3 region has 13 residues.

The rearrangement links TRBV6-1 to TRBJ2-3, with 7 nucleotides matching TRBD2. The CDR3 extends over 15 amino acids. The germline V gene encodes CDR1 MNHNS and CDR2 SASEGT. V lost 2 bases and J lost 4; bases outside the gene matches: 6. The CDR3 here is CASSERPGGADTQYF. For the CDR3, the DNA is TGTGCCAGCAGTGAACGGCCGGGAGGTGCAGATACGCAGTATTTT.

The chain joins TRBV2 to TRBJ2-3; D is perhaps TRBD2 (5 bases). Germline CDR1 is SNHLY and CDR2 is FYNNEI. The V end lost 5 bases, the J end lost 1 base, and 10 bases lay between the germline ends. There are 14 residues in the CDR3. Here the CDR3 reads CASSPTRGTDTQYF. The CDR3 DNA sequence: TGTGCCAGCAGTCCCACTAGAGGCACAGATACGCAGTATTTT.

This chain uses TRBV28 with TRBJ2-5; 9 bases align to TRBD2. The CDR3 runs to 15 residues. Germline V gene sequence: CDR1 MDHEN, CDR2 SYDVKM. Unmatched junction bases numbered 6, after V lost 4 bases and J lost 3 bases. The CDR3 coding sequence is TGTGCCAGCAGTTCCTTAGCGGGAGCGGAAGAGACCCAGTACTTC. Translated, it gives CASSSLAGAEETQYF.

The chain is built from TRBV9 and TRBJ2-3; no reliable D call. Germline CDR1 is SGDLS and CDR2 is YYNGEE. Deletions cut 0 bases from V and 6 bases from J, with 14 bases between. The CDR3 has 15 residues. The CDR3 reads CASSVDPSHPDTQYF. Written as DNA, the CDR3 is TGTGCCAGCAGCGTAGACCCCTCACATCCGGATACGCAGTATTTT.

The V and J genes are TRBV4-1 and TRBJ2-7, with D possibly being TRBD1 (5 bases). The CDR3 runs 18 residues. V dropped 0 bases and J dropped 3 bases, with 21 bases sitting between them. CDR1 is MGHRA and CDR2 is YSYEKL in the germline V gene. The CDR3, as DNA: TGCGCCAGCAGCCAAGATAGAGGAGAAGGGGCCGCATACTACGAGCAGTACTTC. It yields the protein CASSQDRGEGAAYYEQYF.

This clone appeared a few times. The CDR3 coding sequence is TGTGCCAGCAGCTTACGGGACAGACTCACTGAAGCTTTCTTT. The encoded protein is CASSLRDRLTEAFF. The rearrangement joins TRBV7-3 to TRBJ1-1; TRBD1 aligns across 7 bases. The CDR3 runs 14 residues. Germline V gene sequence: CDR1 SGHTA, CDR2 FQGTGA. V lost 2 bases to trimming and J lost 4 bases; unmatched junction nucleotides: 4. Variable domain in full (rest from reference TRBV7-3 and TRBJ1-1): GAGVSQTPSNKVTEKGKYVELRCDPISGHTALYWYRQSLGQGPEFLIYFQGTGAADDSGLPNDRFFAVRPEGSVSTLKIQRTERGDSAVYLCASSLRDRLTEAFFGQGTRLTVV.

Remarks on this clone: The junction departs from germline at one end; a sequencing error may be responsible. This chain uses TRBV5-6 with TRBJ2-1; TRBD1 might be the D (6 bases). This CDR3 has 13 residues. From germline, CDR1 is SGHDT and CDR2 YYEEEE. Here the CDR3 DNA reads TGTGCCAGCAGCTTACAGGCAGGGGACCGGGTGGTCTTC. Its translation: CASSLQAGDRVVF.

The chain employs TRBV20-1 and TRBJ2-7; unclear D gene. V was shortened by 7 bases and J by 0 bases, with 7 bases between the two germline ends. Germline-derived CDR1 and CDR2 are DFQATT and SNEGSKA (reference sequence). This CDR3 spans 11 amino acids. The CDR3 region is CSGASSYEQYF. CDR3 nucleotide sequence: TGCAGTGGGGCTAGCTCCTACGAGCAGTACTTC.

CDR3: CASSPGDRMYQETQYF. Here the CDR3 DNA reads TGTGCCAGCAGCCCGGGGGACAGAATGTACCAAGAGACCCAGTACTTC. The chain is built from TRBV11-2 and TRBJ2-5; possibly TRBD1 for D (7 bases). CDR1 and CDR2 (germline): SGHAT, FQNNGV. V was cut by 5 bases and J by 0 bases, with 16 bases left in between. The CDR3 sequence is 16 residues long.

In its sample, this clone was seen a few times. J is TRBJ1-1 and V is TRBV5-1; D is ambiguous. The germline V gene has CDR1 SGHRS and CDR2 YFSETQ. The CDR3 totals 13 residues. Trimming cost V 1 base and J 1 base, with 5 bases left between them. The CDR3 bases are TGCGCCAGCAGCTTGTGGCAGAACACTGAAGCTTTCTTT. Translating gives CASSLWQNTEAFF. Together with reference TRBV5-1 and TRBJ1-1, the CDR3 gives the full variable domain: KAGVTQTPRYLIKTRGQQVTLSCSPISGHRSVSWYQQTPGQGLQFLFEYFSETQRNKGNFPGRFSGRQFSNSRSEMNVSTLELGDSALYLCASSLWQNTEAFFGQGTRLTVV.

V is TRBV20-1 and J is TRBJ2-5; D ambiguous. The CDR3 spans 11 residues. Trimming cost V 6 bases and J 2 bases, with 7 bases left between them. The germline V gene encodes CDR1 DFQATT and CDR2 SNEGSKA (reference sequence). The CDR3 nucleotides read TGCAGTGCGGAGTCTCAAGAGACCCAGTACTTC. This encodes CSAESQETQYF.

This clone was found once. The chain joins TRBV11-2 to TRBJ2-1; D not certain. V shed 0 bases and J shed 8 bases, with 11 bases lying between them. Germline-derived CDR1 and CDR2 are SGHAT and FQNNGV. CDR3 length: 14 amino acids. The CDR3 protein is CASSLEVGRDEQFF. CDR3 sequence (DNA): TGTGCCAGCAGCTTAGAAGTCGGAAGGGATGAGCAGTTCTTC. The variable domain in full, completed from reference TRBV11-2 and TRBJ2-1, reads EAGVAQSPRYKIIEKRQSVAFWCNPISGHATLYWYQQILGQGPKLLIQFQNNGVVDDSQLPKDRFSAERLKGVDSTLKIQPAKLEDSAVYLCASSLEVGRDEQFFGPGTRLTVL.